This is a list of T cell receptor beta chains from one sample in a study of cytomegalovirus exposure and HLA in healthy donors. Generated by immunoSEQ multiplex PCR, the TCRdb table keeps only in-frame clones and is missing some. The table has over 20,000 clones, 97% seen once. Sequenced input: PBMCs. The receptors stem from a man younger than 45 in good health and CMV-seropositive. CDR3s include the opening cysteine and the closing phenylalanine or tryptophan. Each record gives: D gene, V gene, clone size, J gene, CDR3 DNA, CDR3 protein. D genes are given only for firm matches. The listing skips clone size in some rows; elsewhere it reads once, few, many or a size class.

TRBD2	TRBV11-1	.	TRBJ2-5	TGTGCCAGCAGCTGGGGACTAGCGGAAGAGACCCAGTACTTC	CASSWGLAEETQYF
TRBD2	TRBV19	.	TRBJ2-1	TGTGCCAGTAGTCCTCGGGGAGCGGGAGGGAAATCCTCCTACAATGAGCAGTTCTTC	CASSPRGAGGKSSYNEQFF
.	TRBV6-6	.	TRBJ2-2	TGTGCCAGCAGCCCCGTTAGGGAGCTGTTTTTT	CASSPVRELFF
TRBD1	TRBV6-1	.	TRBJ1-5	TGTGCCAGCAGAGGGACAGGGGGCCGTCAGCCCCAGCATTTT	CASRGTGGRQPQHF
.	TRBV5-4	.	TRBJ2-7	TGTGCCAGCAGCTTGGCGGGTCCCTACGAGCAGTACTTC	CASSLAGPYEQYF
TRBD1	TRBV29-1	.	TRBJ1-1	TGCAGCGTGGGACAGAGAGGCACTGAAGCTTTCTTT	CSVGQRGTEAFF
TRBD2	TRBV7-3	.	TRBJ2-1	TGTGCCAGCAGCTTATTGGGGGGGTGGCAGTTCTTC	CASSLLGGWQFF
TRBD1	TRBV6-5	.	TRBJ1-2	TGTGCCAGCAGTCTCGGGACAGGGTGGGGTGGCTACACCTTC	CASSLGTGWGGYTF
TRBD2	TRBV27	.	TRBJ2-5	TGTGCCAGCAGTCGGTCGACGGGAGGCCCCCCAGAGACCCAGTACTTC	CASSRSTGGPPETQYF
.	TRBV29-1	.	TRBJ2-6	TGCAGCGTTGCTAGGGACACCGACTCTGGGGCCAACGTCCTGACTTTC	CSVARDTDSGANVLTF
TRBD2	TRBV6-5	.	TRBJ2-1	TGTGCCAGCAGTTACGGACTAGCGGGATACAATGAGCAGTTCTTC	CASSYGLAGYNEQFF
TRBD2	TRBV27	.	TRBJ2-1	TGTGCCAGCAGACCCCGGGACTACATTGAGCAGTTCTTC	CASRPRDYIEQFF
.	TRBV7-7	.	TRBJ2-2	TGTGCTAGCAGCCGACTAGTGGGGGGCGGGGAGCTGTTTTTT	CASSRLVGGGELFF
.	TRBV7-6	.	TRBJ2-1	TGTGCCAGCAGCTTAGCCGCGGGTATTTGGGCTGAGCAGTTCTTC	CASSLAAGIWAEQFF
TRBD1	TRBV27	.	TRBJ1-5	TGTGCCACCCGGACAGGGTATCAGCCCCAGCATTTT	CATRTGYQPQHF
.	TRBV28	.	TRBJ1-5	TGTGCCAGCAGGTTGCAACAGAGCAATCAGCCCCAGCATTTT	CASRLQQSNQPQHF
.	TRBV19	.	TRBJ2-2	TGTGCCAGTAATCCGGGGTTTAACACCGGGGAGCTGTTTTTT	CASNPGFNTGELFF
.	TRBV4-2	once	TRBJ1-2	TGTGCCAGCAGCCTCACCGAGGCCGGCGGTGGCTACACCTTC	CASSLTEAGGGYTF
.	TRBV29-1	.	TRBJ1-1	TGCAGCGTCGTGGGGGGGGGTGGGACACCTATCGAAGCTTTCTTT	CSVVGGGGTPIEAFF
TRBD1	TRBV10-1	.	TRBJ2-7	TGCGCCACCGCAGGCGACAGGGCCTACGAGCAGTACTTC	CATAGDRAYEQYF
.	TRBV6-1	.	TRBJ2-7	TGTGCCAGCAGTAAACAGGGTACCTACGAGCAGTACTTC	CASSKQGTYEQYF
TRBD1	TRBV28	.	TRBJ1-2	TGTGCCAGCAGCCGCGGACAGGGGGCGGGAGGCTACACCTTC	CASSRGQGAGGYTF
.	TRBV13	.	TRBJ2-7	TGTGCCAGCAGCGTACGCTCCTCGCGCATCTTAGACGAGCAGTACTTC	CASSVRSSRILDEQYF
.	TRBV9	.	TRBJ2-1	TGTGCCAGCAGCGTAGAAGCGGTAACCTACAATGAGCAGTTCTTC	CASSVEAVTYNEQFF
.	TRBV11-2	.	TRBJ1-3	TGTGCCAGCAGCTCTATGAGTGCGGGGTTCTCTGGAAACACCATATATTTT	CASSSMSAGFSGNTIYF
TRBD1	TRBV29-1	.	TRBJ1-1	TGCAGCGTTGACAGGGGGCGGACTGAAGCTTTCTTT	CSVDRGRTEAFF
.	TRBV5-4	.	TRBJ2-7	TGTGCCAGCAGGCCCGGTACCTCCTACGAGCAGTACTTC	CASRPGTSYEQYF
.	TRBV20-1	.	TRBJ2-1	TGCAGTGCGGGTAGACTTGGTGAGCAGTTCTTC	CSAGRLGEQFF
.	TRBV9	.	TRBJ2-7	TGTGCCAGCAGCGTAGGGCCGAAAACCTACGAGCAGTACTTC	CASSVGPKTYEQYF
TRBD1	TRBV4-3	.	TRBJ2-7	TGCGCCAGCAGCCGAACACAGGGGCCGGCGAACTCCTACGAGCAGTACTTC	CASSRTQGPANSYEQYF
TRBD2	TRBV30	.	TRBJ2-7	TGTGCCTGGAGTAGGACTAGCGGGAGATACGAGCAGTACTTC	CAWSRTSGRYEQYF
TRBD1	TRBV27	.	TRBJ1-1	TGTGCCAGCAGCCAGCGACAGGGGAGCACTGAAGCTTTCTTT	CASSQRQGSTEAFF
.	TRBV28	.	TRBJ1-5	TGTGCCAGCAGTCCGACCTCGACACGTCAGCCCCAGCATTTT	CASSPTSTRQPQHF
TRBD1	TRBV28	.	TRBJ1-5	TGTGCCAGGGACAGGGCACCTCAGCCCCAGCATTTT	CARDRAPQPQHF
.	TRBV29-1	.	TRBJ2-3	TGCAGCGTTGAGGAGGCCAGCACGCAGTATTTT	CSVEEASTQYF
.	TRBV10-3	.	TRBJ2-7	TGTGCCATCAGTGACGGTTTCTCCTACGAGCAGTACTTC	CAISDGFSYEQYF
.	TRBV27	.	TRBJ2-5	TGTGCCAGCAGTTTATCGGCAGGGGACCAAGAGACCCAGTACTTC	CASSLSAGDQETQYF
TRBD1	TRBV29-1	.	TRBJ1-2	TGCAGCGTTGCCCGTTACTTAGACAGGGGATATGGCTACACCTTC	CSVARYLDRGYGYTF
.	TRBV7-9	.	TRBJ1-1	TGTGCCAGCAGCTTAGACGCAGTCTCCAACACTGAAGCTTTCTTT	CASSLDAVSNTEAFF
.	TRBV11-2	.	TRBJ2-7	TGTGCCAGCAGCTTACAGGGGAGCAACGAGCAGTACTTC	CASSLQGSNEQYF
TRBD2	TRBV6-5	.	TRBJ2-7	TGTGCCAGCAGCCGGGAGGGTTGGGGGTTGTACGAGCAGTACTTC	CASSREGWGLYEQYF
TRBD2	TRBV5-1	.	TRBJ2-1	TGCGCCAGCAGCTTAAATCCGGGACTAGCGGGAAAGAGTATCGGGTGGTTCTTC	CASSLNPGLAGKSIGWFF